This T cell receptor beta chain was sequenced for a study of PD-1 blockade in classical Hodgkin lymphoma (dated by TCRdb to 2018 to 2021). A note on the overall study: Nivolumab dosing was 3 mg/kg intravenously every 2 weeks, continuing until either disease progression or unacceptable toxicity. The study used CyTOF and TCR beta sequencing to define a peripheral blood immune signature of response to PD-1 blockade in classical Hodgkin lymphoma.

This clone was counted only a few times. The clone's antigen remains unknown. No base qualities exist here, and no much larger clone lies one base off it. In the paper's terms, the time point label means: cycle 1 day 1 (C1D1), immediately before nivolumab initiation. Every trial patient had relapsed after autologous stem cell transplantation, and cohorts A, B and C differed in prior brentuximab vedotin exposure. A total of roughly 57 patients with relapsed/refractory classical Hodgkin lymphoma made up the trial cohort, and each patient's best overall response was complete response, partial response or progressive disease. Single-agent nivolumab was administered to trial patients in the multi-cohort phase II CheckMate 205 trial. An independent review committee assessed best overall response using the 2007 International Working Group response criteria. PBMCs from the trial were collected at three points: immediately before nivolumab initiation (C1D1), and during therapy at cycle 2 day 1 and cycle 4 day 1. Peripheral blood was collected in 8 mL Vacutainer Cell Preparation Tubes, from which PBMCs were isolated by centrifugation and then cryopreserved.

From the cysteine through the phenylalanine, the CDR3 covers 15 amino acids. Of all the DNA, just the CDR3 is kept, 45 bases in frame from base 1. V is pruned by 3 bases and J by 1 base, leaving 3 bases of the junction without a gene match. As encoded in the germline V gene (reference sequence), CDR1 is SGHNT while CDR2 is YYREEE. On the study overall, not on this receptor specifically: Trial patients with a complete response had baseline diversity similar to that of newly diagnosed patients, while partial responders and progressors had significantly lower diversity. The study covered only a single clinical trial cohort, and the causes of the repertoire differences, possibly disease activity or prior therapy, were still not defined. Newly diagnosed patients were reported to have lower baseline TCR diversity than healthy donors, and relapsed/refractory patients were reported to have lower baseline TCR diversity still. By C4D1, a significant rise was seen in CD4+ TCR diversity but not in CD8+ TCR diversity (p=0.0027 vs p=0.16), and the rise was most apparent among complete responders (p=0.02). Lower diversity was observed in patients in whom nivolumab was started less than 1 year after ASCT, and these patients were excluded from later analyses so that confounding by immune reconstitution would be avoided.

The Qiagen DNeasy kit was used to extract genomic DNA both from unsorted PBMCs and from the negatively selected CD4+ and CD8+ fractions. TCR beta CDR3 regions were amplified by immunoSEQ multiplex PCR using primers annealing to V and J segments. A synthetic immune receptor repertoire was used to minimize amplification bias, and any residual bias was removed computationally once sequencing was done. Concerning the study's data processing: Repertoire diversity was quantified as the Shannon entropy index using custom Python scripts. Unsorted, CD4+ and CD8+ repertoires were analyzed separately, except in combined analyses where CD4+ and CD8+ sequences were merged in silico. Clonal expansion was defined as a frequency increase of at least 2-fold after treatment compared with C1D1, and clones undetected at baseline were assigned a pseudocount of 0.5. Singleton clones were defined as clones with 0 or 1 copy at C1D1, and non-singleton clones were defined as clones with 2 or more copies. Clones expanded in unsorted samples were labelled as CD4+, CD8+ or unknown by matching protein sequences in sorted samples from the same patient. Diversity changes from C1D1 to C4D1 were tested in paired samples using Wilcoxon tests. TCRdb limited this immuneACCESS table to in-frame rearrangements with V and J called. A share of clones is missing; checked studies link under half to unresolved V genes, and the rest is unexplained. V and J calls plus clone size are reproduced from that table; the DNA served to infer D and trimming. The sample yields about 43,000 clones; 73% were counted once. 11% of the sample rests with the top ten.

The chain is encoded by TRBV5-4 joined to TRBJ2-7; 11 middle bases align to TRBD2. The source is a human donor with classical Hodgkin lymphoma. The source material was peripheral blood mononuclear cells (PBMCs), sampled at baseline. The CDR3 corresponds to CASSSTSGASYEQYF. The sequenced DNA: TGTGCCAGCAGCTCGACTAGCGGGGCTTCCTACGAGCAGTACTTC.